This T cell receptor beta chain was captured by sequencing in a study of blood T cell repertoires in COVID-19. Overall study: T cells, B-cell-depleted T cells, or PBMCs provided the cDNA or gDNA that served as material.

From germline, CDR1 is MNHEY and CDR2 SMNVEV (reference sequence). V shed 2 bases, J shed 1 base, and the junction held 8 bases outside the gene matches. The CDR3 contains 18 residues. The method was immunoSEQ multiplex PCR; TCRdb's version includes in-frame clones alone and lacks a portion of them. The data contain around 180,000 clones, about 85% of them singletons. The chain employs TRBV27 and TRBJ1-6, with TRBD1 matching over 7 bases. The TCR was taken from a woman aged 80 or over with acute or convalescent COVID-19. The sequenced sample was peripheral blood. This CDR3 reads CASSLRMAGGSYNSPLHF. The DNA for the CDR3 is TGTGCCAGCAGTTTAAGGATGGCAGGGGGGTCCTATAATTCACCCCTCCACTTT.